This T cell receptor beta chain was identified in a study of PD-1 blockade in classical Hodgkin lymphoma. Findings of the study overall: Complete responders matched newly diagnosed patients in baseline diversity. Reported baseline diversity: healthy donors highest, relapsed/refractory patients lowest. There was a significant rise in CD4+ TCR diversity by C4D1, with no such rise for CD8+.

Specified time point: cycle 4 day 1 (C4D1), after 5 to 7 weeks of nivolumab. With no exception, relapse followed autologous stem cell transplantation in all patients, and brentuximab vedotin exposure varied. The data were produced by immunoSEQ multiplex PCR, yet TCRdb's version contains in-frame clones alone and is incomplete. This table has some 45,000 clones, around 80% appearing once. A note on this clone: Its antigen remains unidentified.

Trimming pared 3 bases from V and 3 bases from J, leaving 9 bases between. Germline V gene sequence: CDR1 LNHDA, CDR2 SQIVND (reference sequence). This CDR3 spans 14 amino acids. This TCR was sampled from a human donor with classical Hodgkin lymphoma. Sequences were derived from peripheral blood mononuclear cells (PBMCs), sampled before the fourth cycle of nivolumab. This rearrangement joins TRBV19 to TRBJ1-5; no reliable D call. The CDR3 bases are TGTGCCAGTAGTATCTCGGAGGTCAATCAGCCCCAGCATTTT. Its translation: CASSISEVNQPQHF. Drawing the rest from reference TRBV19 and TRBJ1-5, the complete variable domain is DGGITQSPKYLFRKEGQNVTLSCEQNLNHDAMYWYRQDPGQGLRLIYYSQIVNDFQKGDIAEGYSVSREKKESFPLTVTSAQKNPTAFYLCASSISEVNQPQHFGDGTRLSIL.